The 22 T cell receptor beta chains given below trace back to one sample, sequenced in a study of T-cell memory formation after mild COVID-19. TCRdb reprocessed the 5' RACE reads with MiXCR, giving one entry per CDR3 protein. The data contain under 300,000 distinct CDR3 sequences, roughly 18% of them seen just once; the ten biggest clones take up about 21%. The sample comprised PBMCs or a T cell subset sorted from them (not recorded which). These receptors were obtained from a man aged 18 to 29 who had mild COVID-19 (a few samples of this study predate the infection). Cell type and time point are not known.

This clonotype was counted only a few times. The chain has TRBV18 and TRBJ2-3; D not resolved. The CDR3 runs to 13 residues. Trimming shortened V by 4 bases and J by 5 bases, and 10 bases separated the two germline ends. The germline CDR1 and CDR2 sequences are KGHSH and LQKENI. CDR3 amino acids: CASSLTQRDTQYF. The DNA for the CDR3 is TGTGCCAGCTCACTAACCCAGCGAGATACGCAGTATTTT. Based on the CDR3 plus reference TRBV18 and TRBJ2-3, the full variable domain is NAGVMQNPRHLVRRRGQEARLRCSPMKGHSHVYWYRQLPEEGLKFMVYLQKENIIDESGMPKERFSAEFPKEGPSILRIQQVVRGDSAAYFCASSLTQRDTQYFGPGTRLTVL.

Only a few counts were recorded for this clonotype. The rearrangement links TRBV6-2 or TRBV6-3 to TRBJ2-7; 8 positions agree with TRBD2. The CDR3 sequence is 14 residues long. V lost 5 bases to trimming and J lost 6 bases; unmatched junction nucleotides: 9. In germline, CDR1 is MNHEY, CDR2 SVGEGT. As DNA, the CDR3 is TGTGCCAGCAGTCTGCGGGGGGACCCCCTCGAGCAGTACGTC. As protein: CASSLRGDPLEQYV.

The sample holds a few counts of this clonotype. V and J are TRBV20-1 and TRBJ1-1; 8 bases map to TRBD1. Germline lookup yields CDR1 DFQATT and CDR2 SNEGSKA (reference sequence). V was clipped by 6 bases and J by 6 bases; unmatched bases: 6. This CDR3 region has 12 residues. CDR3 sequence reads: CSAADRAPEAFF. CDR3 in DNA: TGCAGTGCCGCGGACAGGGCTCCTGAAGCTTTCTTT.

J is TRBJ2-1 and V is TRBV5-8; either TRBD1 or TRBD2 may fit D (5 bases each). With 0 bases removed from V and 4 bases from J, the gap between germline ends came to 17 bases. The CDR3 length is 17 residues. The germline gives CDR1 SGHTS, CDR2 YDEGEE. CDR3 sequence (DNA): TGTGCCAGCAGCTTGGCCGCGGTAGGGGCGGGTTACAATGAGCAGTTCTTC. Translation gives CASSLAAVGAGYNEQFF.

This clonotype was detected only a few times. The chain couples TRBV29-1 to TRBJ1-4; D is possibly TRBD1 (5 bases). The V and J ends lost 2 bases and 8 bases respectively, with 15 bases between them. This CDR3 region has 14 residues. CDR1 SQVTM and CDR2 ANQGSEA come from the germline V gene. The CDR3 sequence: CSVERGREGEKLFF. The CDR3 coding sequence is TGCAGCGTTGAAAGGGGCAGGGAAGGGGAAAAACTGTTTTTT.

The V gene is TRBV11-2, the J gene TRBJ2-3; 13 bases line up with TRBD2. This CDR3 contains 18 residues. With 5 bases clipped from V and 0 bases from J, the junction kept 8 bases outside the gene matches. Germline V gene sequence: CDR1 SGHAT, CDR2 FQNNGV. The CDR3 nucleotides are TGTGCCAGCAGCCCTGGGACTAGCGGGGAGACTAGCACAGATACGCAGTATTTT. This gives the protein CASSPGTSGETSTDTQYF.

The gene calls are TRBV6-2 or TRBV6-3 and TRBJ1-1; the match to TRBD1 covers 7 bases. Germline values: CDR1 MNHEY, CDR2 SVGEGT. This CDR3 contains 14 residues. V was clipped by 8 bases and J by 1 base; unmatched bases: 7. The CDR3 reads CASGPTGWNTEAFF. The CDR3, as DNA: TGTGCCAGCGGACCGACAGGGTGGAACACTGAAGCTTTCTTT.

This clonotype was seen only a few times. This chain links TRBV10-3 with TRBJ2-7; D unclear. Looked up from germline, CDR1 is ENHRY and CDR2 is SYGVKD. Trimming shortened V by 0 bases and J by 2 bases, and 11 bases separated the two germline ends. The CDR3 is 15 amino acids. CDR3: CAISESTGRPYEQYF. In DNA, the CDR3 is TGTGCCATCAGTGAGTCTACTGGACGACCCTACGAGCAGTACTTC.

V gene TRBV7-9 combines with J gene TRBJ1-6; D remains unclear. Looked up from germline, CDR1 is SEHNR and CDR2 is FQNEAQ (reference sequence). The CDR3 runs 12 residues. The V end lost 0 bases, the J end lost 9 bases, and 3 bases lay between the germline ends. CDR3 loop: CASSLAGSPLHF. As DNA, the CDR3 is TGTGCCAGCAGCTTAGCTGGTTCACCCCTCCACTTT.

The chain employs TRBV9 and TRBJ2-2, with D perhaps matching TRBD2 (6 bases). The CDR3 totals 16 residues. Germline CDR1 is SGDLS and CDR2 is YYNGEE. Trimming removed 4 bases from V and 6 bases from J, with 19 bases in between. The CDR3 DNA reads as TGTGCCAGCAGCCCCAGGAGGGTAGCGGTAGCCGGGGAGCTGTTTTTT. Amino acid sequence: CASSPRRVAVAGELFF.

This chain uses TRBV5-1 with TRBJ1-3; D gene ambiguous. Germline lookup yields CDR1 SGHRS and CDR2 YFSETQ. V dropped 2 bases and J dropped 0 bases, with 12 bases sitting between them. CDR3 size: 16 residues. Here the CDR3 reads CASSFGQVYSGNTIYF. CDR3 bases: TGCGCCAGCAGCTTTGGCCAGGTATACTCTGGAAACACCATATATTTT.

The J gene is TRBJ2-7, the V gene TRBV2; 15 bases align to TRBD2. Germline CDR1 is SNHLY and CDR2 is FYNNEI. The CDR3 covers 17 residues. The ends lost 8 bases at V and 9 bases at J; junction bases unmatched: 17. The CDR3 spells CASLSEDPGLAGGLQYF. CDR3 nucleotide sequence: TGTGCCAGCTTGTCGGAAGACCCCGGACTAGCGGGGGGGCTGCAGTACTTC.

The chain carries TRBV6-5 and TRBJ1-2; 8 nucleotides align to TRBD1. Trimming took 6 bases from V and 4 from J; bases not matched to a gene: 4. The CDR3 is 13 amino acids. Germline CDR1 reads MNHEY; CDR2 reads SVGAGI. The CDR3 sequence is CASRLGQGYGYTF. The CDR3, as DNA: TGTGCCAGCAGGCTCGGACAGGGCTATGGCTACACCTTC.

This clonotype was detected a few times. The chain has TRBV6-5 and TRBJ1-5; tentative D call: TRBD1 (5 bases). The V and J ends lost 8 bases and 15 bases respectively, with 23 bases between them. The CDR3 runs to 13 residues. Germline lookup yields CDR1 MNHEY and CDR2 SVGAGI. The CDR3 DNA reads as TGTGCCAGCTCCCATCCCGCGGAGGGGTGGTGGCATTTT. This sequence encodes CASSHPAEGWWHF.

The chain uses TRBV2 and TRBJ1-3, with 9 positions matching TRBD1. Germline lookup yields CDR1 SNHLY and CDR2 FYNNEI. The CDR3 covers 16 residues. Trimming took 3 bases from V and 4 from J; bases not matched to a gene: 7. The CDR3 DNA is TGTGCCAGCAGTGAGGCACAGGGGGCGTCGGGAAACACCATATATTTT. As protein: CASSEAQGASGNTIYF.

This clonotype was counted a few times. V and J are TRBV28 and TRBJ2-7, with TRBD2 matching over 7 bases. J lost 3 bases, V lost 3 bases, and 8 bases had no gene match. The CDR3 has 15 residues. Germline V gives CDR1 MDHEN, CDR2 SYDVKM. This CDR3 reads CASSLGLGGGYEQYV. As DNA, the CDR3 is TGTGCCAGCAGTTTGGGCCTTGGGGGGGGCTACGAGCAGTACGTC.

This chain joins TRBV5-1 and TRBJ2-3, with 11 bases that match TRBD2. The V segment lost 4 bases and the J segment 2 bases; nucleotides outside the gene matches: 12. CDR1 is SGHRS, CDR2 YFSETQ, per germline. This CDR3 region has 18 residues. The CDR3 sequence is CASSPPVVSGGATDTQYF. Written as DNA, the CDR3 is TGCGCCAGCAGCCCTCCGGTGGTTAGCGGGGGGGCCACAGATACGCAGTATTTT.

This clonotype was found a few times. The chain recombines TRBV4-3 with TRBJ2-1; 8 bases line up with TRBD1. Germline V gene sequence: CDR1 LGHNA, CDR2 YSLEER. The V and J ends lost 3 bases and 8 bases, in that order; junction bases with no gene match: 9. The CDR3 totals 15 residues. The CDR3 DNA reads TGCGCCAGCAGCCATGAATATGGACAGGGCGATGAGCAGTTCTTC. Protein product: CASSHEYGQGDEQFF.

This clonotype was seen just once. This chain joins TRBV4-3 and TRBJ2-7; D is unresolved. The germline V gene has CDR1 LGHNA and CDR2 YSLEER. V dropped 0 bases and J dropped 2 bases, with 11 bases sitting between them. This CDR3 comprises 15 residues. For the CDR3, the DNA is TGCGCCAGCAGCCAAGATTGGGCGAGGACCTACGAGCAGTACTTC. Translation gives CASSQDWARTYEQYF.

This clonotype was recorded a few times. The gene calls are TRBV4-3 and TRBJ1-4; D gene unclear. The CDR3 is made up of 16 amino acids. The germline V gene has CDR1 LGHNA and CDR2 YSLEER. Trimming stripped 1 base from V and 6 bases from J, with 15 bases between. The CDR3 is CASSQVKGVIDEKLFF. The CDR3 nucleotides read TGCGCCAGCAGCCAAGTCAAGGGAGTAATTGATGAAAAACTGTTTTTT.

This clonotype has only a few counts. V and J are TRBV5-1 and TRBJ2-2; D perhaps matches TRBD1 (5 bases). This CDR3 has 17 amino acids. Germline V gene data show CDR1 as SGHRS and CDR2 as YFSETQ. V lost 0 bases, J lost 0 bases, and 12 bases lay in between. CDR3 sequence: CASSLDLRTPNTGELFF. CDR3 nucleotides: TGCGCCAGCAGCTTGGACCTGCGGACACCGAACACCGGGGAGCTGTTTTTT.

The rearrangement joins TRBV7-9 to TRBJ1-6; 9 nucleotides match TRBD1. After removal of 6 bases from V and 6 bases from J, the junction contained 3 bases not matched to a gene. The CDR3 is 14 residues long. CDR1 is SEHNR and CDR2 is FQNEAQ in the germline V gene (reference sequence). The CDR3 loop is CASRIQGANSPLHF. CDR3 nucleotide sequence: TGTGCCAGCAGAATACAGGGGGCTAATTCACCCCTCCACTTT.